The 7 T cell receptor beta chains given below trace back to one sample, sequenced in a study of cytomegalovirus exposure and HLA in healthy donors. Use of 60 Vbeta and 13 Jbeta primers characterized the PCR. Produced via immunoSEQ multiplex PCR; TCRdb's table is partial and in-frame only. The data show about 150,000 clones, 70% to 90% seen once. Material: PBMCs. Receptor source: a woman between 18 and 29 years old in good health and CMV-seronegative.

The CDR3 region has the DNA TGTGCCAGCAGCTTCCCCGGCCTAGCGTACAATGAGCAGTTCTTC. As protein: CASSFPGLAYNEQFF. The genes are TRBV5-4 and TRBJ2-1, with D tentatively TRBD2 (6 bases). The CDR3 extends over 15 amino acids. CDR1 is SGHNT and CDR2 is YYREEE in the germline V gene (reference sequence). Trimming cost V 2 bases and J 4 bases, with 13 bases left between them.

The V and J genes are TRBV4-1 and TRBJ2-7, with 11 bases aligning to TRBD2. Germline-derived CDR1 and CDR2 are MGHRA and YSYEKL. CDR3 length equals 17 residues. V gave up 3 bases and J gave up 1 base; unmatched junction bases: 8. CDR3 sequence: CASSHHLGTSGSYEQYF. Written as DNA, the CDR3 is TGCGCCAGCAGCCACCATTTAGGGACTAGCGGATCCTACGAGCAGTACTTC.

V gene TRBV7-2 combines with J gene TRBJ1-6; a weak D match, TRBD1 (6 bases). Germline CDR1 SGHTA, CDR2 FQGNSA. The CDR3 consists of 14 residues. Trimming pared 3 bases from V and 5 bases from J, leaving 8 bases between. CDR3 sequence reads: CASSFSGDNSPLHF. CDR3 sequence (DNA): TGTGCCAGCAGCTTTTCAGGGGATAATTCACCCCTCCACTTT.

The rearrangement links TRBV5-4 to TRBJ2-3; 9 bases are a match to TRBD2. Trimming removed 2 bases from V and 3 bases from J; junction bases left unmatched: 4. The CDR3 loop spans 15 amino acids. CDR1 SGHNT and CDR2 YYREEE come from the germline V gene (reference sequence). As DNA, the CDR3 is TGTGCCAGCAGCTTAGGCGGGGGGGCGACAGATACGCAGTATTTT. Its translation: CASSLGGGATDTQYF.

The gene calls are TRBV5-4 and TRBJ2-1; 8 bases agree with TRBD1. From germline, CDR1 is SGHNT and CDR2 YYREEE (reference sequence). The CDR3 loop spans 14 amino acids. The junction had 2 bases not matched to a gene; V was cut back by 6 bases and J by 0 bases. The CDR3 bases are TGTGCCAGCACTGGACAGGGCTCCTACAATGAGCAGTTCTTC. Translating gives CASTGQGSYNEQFF. The entire variable domain, with the rest obtained from reference TRBV5-4 and TRBJ2-1, is as follows: ETGVTQSPTHLIKTRGQQVTLRCSSQSGHNTVSWYQQALGQGPQFIFQYYREEENGRGNFPPRFSGLQFPNYSSELNVNALELDDSALYLCASTGQGSYNEQFFGPGTRLTVL.

This chain uses TRBV5-4 with TRBJ2-1; tentative D call: TRBD2 (7 bases). Germline CDR1 is SGHNT and CDR2 is YYREEE (reference sequence). V dropped 5 bases and J dropped 3 bases, with 18 bases sitting between them. The CDR3 extends over 16 amino acids. CDR3 sequence: CASSWEGERRYNEQFF. The CDR3 DNA follows: TGTGCCAGCAGTTGGGAGGGGGAGCGCCGCTACAATGAGCAGTTCTTC.

CDR3 coding DNA: TGCGCCAGCAGCCATCAGGGTCAGAAACTGTTTTTT. Amino acids: CASSHQGQKLFF. This chain links TRBV4-1 with TRBJ1-4, with a weak D call TRBD1 (5 bases). The germline V gene has CDR1 MGHRA and CDR2 YSYEKL. This CDR3 is built from 12 residues. The V end lost 3 bases, the J end lost 11 bases, and 10 bases lay between the germline ends.